This T cell receptor (beta chain) was recorded in a study of beta chain features in type 1 diabetes. About this clone: The target antigen is unknown.

cDNA synthesis used the whole RNA isolate, giving expressed TCRB sequences. TCRdb's table, derived via immunoSEQ multiplex PCR, lists solely in-frame clones and lacks some. In the table there are 600,000 to 650,000 clones, around 15% of which are singletons. Germline V gives CDR1 SGHTA, CDR2 FQGTGA. The CDR3 is made up of 17 amino acids. J lost 2 bases, V lost 4 bases, and 11 bases had no gene match. Via CD45RO/CCR7/CD25/CD127/CD95/CD27, cells of the CD4+ naive, central memory, regulatory and stem cell-like memory subsets were sorted. Purity exceeded 95% in all sorted populations. Study conclusions and caveats: There was no resolution here of whether HLA type influences TCRB rearrangement. All four CD4+ subsets of Type 1 diabetes patients contained TCRB CDR3s that were moderately but significantly shorter.

V is TRBV7-3 and J is TRBJ1-2, with 9 positions matching TRBD1. Sequenced sample: naive CD4+ T cells from blood. This TCR was sampled from a man aged 18 to 29 in good health. The CDR3 DNA reads TGTGCCAGCAGCTCCTTCCCGGGACAGGGATTGAACTATGGCTACACCTTC. Translating it yields CASSSFPGQGLNYGYTF.